Each of the 27 T cell receptor beta chains below was sequenced from the same sample in a study of blood T cell repertoires in COVID-19. Repertoires were generated with immunoSEQ multiplex PCR, while TCRdb's copy carries only in-frame clones and drops some. The sample lists tens of thousands of clones; 70% to 90% were seen once. The sample was peripheral blood. The receptors were gathered from a man aged 60-69 years with acute or convalescent COVID-19.

This sequence joins TRBV6-6 and TRBJ1-6, with D perhaps matching TRBD1 (6 bases). V gave up 7 bases and J gave up 0 bases, with 13 bases separating them. The CDR3 is made up of 16 amino acids. Germline assignment: CDR1 MNHNY and CDR2 SVGAGI (reference sequence). The CDR3 reads CASIRGSSSYNSPLHF. The DNA for the CDR3 is TGTGCCAGCATCAGGGGATCCAGCTCCTATAATTCACCCCTCCACTTT.

The CDR3 region has the DNA TGTGCAATTAGCAGGGAAACTTGGACTGAAGCTTTCTTT. It encodes CAISRETWTEAFF. The rearrangement uses TRBV30 and TRBJ1-1, with D possibly matching TRBD1 (5 bases). The CDR3 runs to 13 residues. Per germline, CDR1 GTSNPN and CDR2 SVGIG (reference sequence).

This sequence joins TRBV7-9 and TRBJ1-1, with unresolved D. The CDR3 runs to 15 residues. CDR1 is SEHNR and CDR2 is FQNEAQ in the germline V gene (reference sequence). Trimming pared 7 bases from V and 2 bases from J, leaving 17 bases between. The CDR3, as DNA: TGTGCCAGCATCATACGGGGTTTTTCTAACACTGAAGCTTTCTTT. Residues: CASIIRGFSNTEAFF.

The chain carries TRBV7-3 and TRBJ2-7; D call uncertain. The CDR3 runs 12 residues. V lost 5 bases and J 3 bases, leaving 8 bases between the germline ends. Germline V lookup: CDR1 SGHTA, CDR2 FQGTGA. CDR3 sequence (DNA): TGTGCCAGCAGCGCTAACCTCTACGAGCAGTACTTC. Protein sequence: CASSANLYEQYF. The full variable domain, completed using reference TRBV7-3 and TRBJ2-7, is GAGVSQTPSNKVTEKGKYVELRCDPISGHTALYWYRQSLGQGPEFLIYFQGTGAADDSGLPNDRFFAVRPEGSVSTLKIQRTERGDSAVYLCASSANLYEQYFGPGTRLTVT.

The rearrangement uses TRBV19 and TRBJ1-6; perhaps TRBD1 as D (6 bases). Germline lookup yields CDR1 LNHDA and CDR2 SQIVND (reference sequence). The CDR3 has 17 residues. Between the trimmed V and J ends, which lost 4 bases and 0 bases, there was a span of 13 bases. In DNA form, the CDR3 reads TGTGCCAGTAGTACGCAGGGGCCGAGCTCCTATAATTCACCCCTCCACTTT. Its protein is CASSTQGPSSYNSPLHF.

The chain recombines TRBV3-1 (or the pseudogene TRBV3-2) with TRBJ1-2; D is possibly TRBD1 (6 bases). The CDR3 has 14 residues. The V end was cut by 1 base, the J end by 4 bases, with 10 bases between. Germline lookup yields CDR1 LGHDT and CDR2 YNNKEL (reference sequence). The CDR3 reads CASSQGGQRYGYTF. DNA for the CDR3: TGTGCCAGCAGCCAAGGCGGACAGCGCTATGGCTACACCTTC.

The V call is TRBV7-2, the J call TRBJ1-4; TRBD1 is a possible D gene (5 bases). This CDR3 has 15 amino acids. CDR1 is SGHTA, CDR2 FQGNSA, per germline. The V end lost 0 bases, the J end lost 3 bases, and 8 bases lay between the germline ends. The chain's CDR3 is CASSLAGRPNEKLFF. The CDR3 bases are TGTGCCAGCAGCTTAGCGGGGCGGCCTAATGAAAAACTGTTTTTT.

The V call is TRBV18, the J call TRBJ1-1; tentative D call: TRBD1 (6 bases). The germline V and J ends were trimmed by 2 bases and 8 bases, with 9 bases remaining between them. The CDR3 has 12 amino acids. From germline, CDR1 is KGHSH and CDR2 LQKENI. CDR3 DNA sequence: TGTGCCAGCTCACCAGGGAGGGGGGAAGCTTTCTTT. Protein product: CASSPGRGEAFF.

This chain connects TRBV5-1 to TRBJ1-4, with a tentative D call TRBD1 (5 bases). The CDR3 consists of 14 residues. CDR1 and CDR2 (germline): SGHRS, YFSETQ. V was trimmed by 0 bases and J by 10 bases, leaving 13 bases between them. The CDR3 DNA sequence: TGCGCCAGCAGCTTGGCTCCCGACAGCTCAAAACTGTTTTTT. Residues: CASSLAPDSSKLFF.

The chain recombines TRBV7-6 with TRBJ2-2, with TRBD1 matching over 11 bases. J was trimmed by 5 bases and V by 6 bases; bases with no gene match: 5. Germline V gene sequence: CDR1 SGHVS, CDR2 FNYEAQ. CDR3 length: 15 amino acids. CDR3 sequence: CASRPGQGATGELFF. CDR3 nucleotides: TGTGCCAGCAGACCAGGACAGGGGGCGACCGGGGAGCTGTTTTTT.

The chain combines TRBV3-1 (or the pseudogene TRBV3-2) with TRBJ2-7; perhaps TRBD1 as D (6 bases). V gave up 5 bases and J gave up 2 bases, with 10 bases separating them. This CDR3 is 13 amino acids long. Germline V gene data show CDR1 as LGHDT and CDR2 as YNNKEL (reference sequence). This chain's CDR3 is CASSYRATYEQYF. The CDR3 nucleotides are TGTGCCAGCAGCTACAGGGCTACCTACGAGCAGTACTTC.

This clone came up a few times. The chain has TRBV19 and TRBJ1-5; 8 positions match TRBD1. The CDR3 has 13 residues. V gave up 6 bases and J gave up 4 bases; unmatched junction bases: 2. Germline V gives CDR1 LNHDA, CDR2 SQIVND (reference sequence). CDR3 protein: CASRDRENQPQHF. As DNA, the CDR3 is TGTGCCAGTAGGGACAGGGAGAATCAGCCCCAGCATTTT.

The CDR3 sequence: CAIRREGDEAFF. CDR3 DNA: TGTGCCATCAGAAGGGAGGGGGATGAAGCTTTCTTT. The rearrangement links TRBV10-3 to TRBJ1-1, with D possibly TRBD1 on 6 matching bases. The CDR3 spans 12 residues. V was pared by 6 bases and J by 7 bases, with 12 bases between. Germline CDR1 is ENHRY and CDR2 is SYGVKD.

The J gene is TRBJ1-3, the V gene TRBV27, with 8 bases fitting TRBD1. The germline V gene encodes CDR1 MNHEY and CDR2 SMNVEV (reference sequence). V shed 5 bases, J shed 6 bases, and the junction held 9 bases outside the gene matches. The CDR3 contains 15 residues. CDR3 amino acids: CASSPITGGENTIYF. CDR3 bases: TGTGCCAGCAGTCCTATAACAGGGGGAGAAAACACCATATATTTT.

The chain couples TRBV5-1 to TRBJ2-7, with D perhaps matching TRBD2 (5 bases). The CDR3 totals 14 residues. From germline, CDR1 is SGHRS and CDR2 YFSETQ. The ends were cut back, 5 bases at V and 5 bases at J, with 17 bases in the middle. Here the CDR3 reads CASRRAVEAHEQYF. DNA of the CDR3: TGCGCCAGCAGGAGGGCGGTCGAGGCGCACGAGCAGTACTTC.

The chain carries TRBV27 and TRBJ2-7; 7 bases agree with TRBD2. Germline trimming cut 3 bases from V and 3 bases from J; bases unmatched to any gene: 8. Germline assignment: CDR1 MNHEY and CDR2 SMNVEV (reference sequence). The CDR3 has 15 amino acids. The CDR3 DNA is TGTGCCAGCAGTTTCGGGGGGACGGGGGTCTACGAGCAGTACTTC. It is translated as CASSFGGTGVYEQYF.

The V gene is TRBV9, the J gene TRBJ2-5; 7 nucleotides line up with TRBD2. CDR1 and CDR2 (germline): SGDLS, YYNGEE. The CDR3 has 15 amino acids. J gave up 1 base and V 3 bases, and 6 bases lay outside the gene matches. The CDR3 DNA reads TGTGCCAGCAGCGAGGACGGGGGGATCCAAGAGACCCAGTACTTC. This codes for CASSEDGGIQETQYF.

This rearrangement joins TRBV27 to TRBJ1-6; 7 nucleotides line up with TRBD1. V lost 3 bases, J lost 9 bases, and 5 bases stayed unmatched. CDR1 and CDR2 from the germline V gene are MNHEY and SMNVEV (reference sequence). The CDR3 contains 14 residues. CDR3 DNA: TGTGCCAGCAGTTTGGGGGGACAGATTTCACCCCTCCACTTT. The encoded protein is CASSLGGQISPLHF.

The chain joins TRBV7-8 to TRBJ2-7; 7 bases map to TRBD1. V shed 5 bases, J shed 2 bases, and the junction held 6 bases outside the gene matches. The CDR3 is 14 amino acids. Germline V gives CDR1 SGHVS, CDR2 FQNEAQ. The CDR3 DNA reads as TGTGCCAGCAGCAAGCTAACAGGGGCCTACGAGCAGTACTTC. This codes for CASSKLTGAYEQYF.

This clone occurred a few times. This sequence joins TRBV10-3 and TRBJ1-3; perhaps TRBD1 as D (5 bases). Trimming pared 4 bases from V and 2 bases from J, leaving 6 bases between. The CDR3 runs 13 residues. Germline CDR1 is ENHRY and CDR2 is SYGVKD. The chain's CDR3 is CAISGGAGNTIYF. CDR3 DNA sequence: TGTGCCATCAGTGGGGGCGCTGGAAACACCATATATTTT.

This clone was seen more than once but under ten times. The rearrangement links TRBV2 to TRBJ1-2; a weak D match, TRBD1 (5 bases). V was pared by 4 bases and J by 6 bases, with 15 bases between. The germline V gene encodes CDR1 SNHLY and CDR2 FYNNEI. The CDR3 totals 14 residues. CDR3 protein: CASSVTRALDGYTF. The CDR3 nucleotides read TGTGCCAGCAGTGTTACCAGGGCTCTCGATGGCTACACCTTC.

In this sample, this clone turned up a few times. J is TRBJ2-2 and V is TRBV21-1; TRBD2 is the table's D call, not checked against the DNA. TRBV21-1 is assigned pseudogene status. The CDR3 is made up of 16 amino acids. The CDR3 loop is CASSKVGRNNTGELFF. The DNA for the CDR3 is TGTGCCAGCAGCAAAGTCGGGAGAAATAACACCGGGGAGCTGTTTTTT.

In DNA form, the CDR3 reads TGTGCCAGCAGCTATGGACTAGAGGGCACAGATACGCAGTATTTT. Translation: CASSYGLEGTDTQYF. The chain combines TRBV3-1 (or the pseudogene TRBV3-2) with TRBJ2-3, with 7 bases identical to TRBD2. The V segment lost 5 bases and the J segment 1 base; nucleotides outside the gene matches: 6. Looked up from germline, CDR1 is LGHDT and CDR2 is YNNKEL (reference sequence). The CDR3 contains 15 residues.

The sample holds one count of this clone. This chain uses TRBV18 with TRBJ2-3; D unresolved. The ends were cut back, 4 bases at V and 3 bases at J, with 14 bases in the middle. Per germline, CDR1 KGHSH and CDR2 LQKENI. There are 15 residues in the CDR3. The CDR3: CASSRKEARTDTQYF. CDR3 sequence (DNA): TGTGCCAGCTCACGGAAAGAAGCCAGGACAGATACGCAGTATTTT.

This clone appeared a single time. V gene TRBV5-1 combines with J gene TRBJ1-1, with D uncertain. The V and J ends lost 0 bases and 0 bases respectively, with 12 bases between them. Looked up from germline, CDR1 is SGHRS and CDR2 is YFSETQ. The CDR3 totals 16 residues. The CDR3 loop reads CASSLAGNFMNTEAFF. CDR3 nucleotides: TGCGCCAGCAGCTTGGCCGGGAACTTTATGAACACTGAAGCTTTCTTT.

The chain couples TRBV27 to TRBJ2-3; 7 bases map to TRBD1. The germline V gene encodes CDR1 MNHEY and CDR2 SMNVEV (reference sequence). This CDR3 is 15 amino acids long. V was clipped by 2 bases and J by 3 bases; unmatched bases: 5. The CDR3 here is CASSLKGGGTDTQYF. The CDR3 DNA reads as TGTGCCAGCAGTTTAAAAGGGGGCGGGACAGATACGCAGTATTTT.

The chain links TRBV5-6 to TRBJ2-3; TRBD1 matches at 12 bases. V trimming: 3 bases; J trimming: 6 bases; junction bases outside the gene matches: 5. Germline CDR1 reads SGHDT; CDR2 reads YYEEEE. This CDR3 region has 15 residues. As DNA, the CDR3 is TGTGCCAGCAGCTCCGGGACAGGGGGCAGGGATACGCAGTATTTT. Translation: CASSSGTGGRDTQYF.